This is a list of T cell receptor beta chains from one sample in a study of CD8 T cells in acute hepatitis C reinfection. Assay: immunoSEQ multiplex PCR; the TCRdb copy retains only in-frame clones and omits some. This sample has tens of thousands of clones; 80% to 90% occur once, and the top ten carry 0.5%. Sequenced sample: naive CD8+ T cells from PBMCs. The receptor set was obtained from a man aged 25-45 years with chronic hepatitis C. CDR3s include the opening cysteine and the closing phenylalanine or tryptophan. A D gene is named only where the DNA matches it firmly. The size field is filled for only some rows; it gives once, few, many or a size class.

cdr3_nt cdr3_aa j_call clone_size v_call d_call
TGTGCCAGCAGTTACATTTACCCACACAGAGGACACGAGCAGTACTTC CASSYIYPHRGHEQYF TRBJ2-7 NA TRBV6-5 NA
TGTGCCAGCAGTACCAGACTAGCGGGGGGAAGTAAGTGGTTCTTC CASSTRLAGGSKWFF TRBJ2-1 NA TRBV6-5 TRBD2
TGCGCCAGCACCACTGGGACGTTCGGTTACGATCAGCAGTACTTC CASTTGTFGYDQQYF TRBJ2-7 NA TRBV5-1 NA
TGTGCCAGCAGCCAAGCAGTAGGGGGTTCGGCTTTCTTT CASSQAVGGSAFF TRBJ1-1 NA TRBV4-2 NA
TGTGCCAGCAGCTTACTAGCAGCGGGGAGCTCCTACAATGAGCAGTTCTTC CASSLLAAGSSYNEQFF TRBJ2-1 NA TRBV7-8 TRBD2
TGTGCCAGTAGTGACGGGACCTGGGTGAGCCCGCAGTACTTC CASSDGTWVSPQYF TRBJ2-7 NA TRBV19 NA
TGCGCCAGCAGCCACGGGACACCAGACTACGAGCAGTACTTC CASSHGTPDYEQYF TRBJ2-7 NA TRBV4-1 NA
TGTGCCAGCAGCCCGGGGAGAGGGGGAGAATACTTC CASSPGRGGEYF TRBJ2-4 NA TRBV7-9 NA
TGTGCCGGCACTGGGACAGGGGGCATTGGCTACACCTTC CAGTGTGGIGYTF TRBJ1-2 NA TRBV19 TRBD1
TGTGCCAGTAGTGTCGCGGCGGGGGCTTGGGAGCAGTACTTC CASSVAAGAWEQYF TRBJ2-7 NA TRBV19 NA
TGTGCCAGCGGCGCGGGGGGTGACACTGAAGCTTTCTTT CASGAGGDTEAFF TRBJ1-1 few TRBV9 NA